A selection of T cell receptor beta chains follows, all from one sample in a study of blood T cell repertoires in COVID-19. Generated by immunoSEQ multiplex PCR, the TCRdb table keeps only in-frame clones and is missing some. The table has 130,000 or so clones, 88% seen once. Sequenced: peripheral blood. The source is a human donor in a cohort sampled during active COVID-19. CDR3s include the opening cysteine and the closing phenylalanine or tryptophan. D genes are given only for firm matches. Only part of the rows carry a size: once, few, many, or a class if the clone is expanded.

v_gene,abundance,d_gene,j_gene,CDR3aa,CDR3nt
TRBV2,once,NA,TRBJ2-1,CASSERNNEQFF,TGTGCCAGCAGTGAGCGAAACAATGAGCAGTTCTTC
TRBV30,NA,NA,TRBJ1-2,CAWSGLDGRGGYTF,TGTGCCTGGAGTGGACTGGACGGACGGGGTGGCTACACCTTC
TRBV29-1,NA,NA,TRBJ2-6,CSVEYSGANVLTF,TGCAGCGTGGAATACTCTGGGGCCAACGTCCTGACTTTC
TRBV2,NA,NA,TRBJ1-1,CASRATEAFF,TGTGCCAGCAGGGCCACTGAAGCTTTCTTT
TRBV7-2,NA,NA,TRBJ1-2,CASSLGGSSYGYTF,TGTGCCAGCAGCTTAGGAGGTTCTTCCTATGGCTACACCTTC
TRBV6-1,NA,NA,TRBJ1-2,CASSEQGSYGYTF,TGTGCCAGCAGTGAACAGGGTTCCTATGGCTACACCTTC
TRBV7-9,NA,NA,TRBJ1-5,CASSPGVNQPQHF,TGTGCCAGCAGCCCCGGGGTGAATCAGCCCCAGCATTTT
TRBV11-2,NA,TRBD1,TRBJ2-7,CASGYAGTGVSYEQYF,TGTGCCAGCGGTTATGCCGGGACAGGGGTCTCCTACGAGCAGTACTTC
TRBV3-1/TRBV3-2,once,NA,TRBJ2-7,CASSQDLLALAYEQYF,TGTGCCAGCAGCCAAGATTTGCTAGCGCTGGCCTACGAGCAGTACTTC
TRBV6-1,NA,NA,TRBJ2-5,CASSEWEATQYF,TGTGCCAGCAGTGAATGGGAGGCTACCCAGTACTTC
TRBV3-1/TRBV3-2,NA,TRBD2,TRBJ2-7,CASSQVSSGRASYEQYF,TGTGCCAGCAGCCAAGTGTCCAGCGGGAGGGCCTCCTACGAGCAGTACTTC
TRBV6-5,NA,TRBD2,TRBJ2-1,CASMGEVAGGFEQFF,TGTGCCAGTATGGGGGAGGTAGCGGGGGGGTTTGAGCAGTTCTTC
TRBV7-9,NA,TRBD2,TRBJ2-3,CASSLLVGTLAGRGDTQYF,TGTGCCAGCAGCTTACTAGTGGGAACTCTGGCGGGGAGGGGAGATACGCAGTATTTT
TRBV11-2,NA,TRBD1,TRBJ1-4,CASSRGQGSREKLFF,TGTGCCAGCAGCCGGGGACAGGGTAGTCGGGAAAAACTGTTTTTT
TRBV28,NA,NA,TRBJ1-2,CASTQAGNYGYTF,TGTGCCAGCACCCAGGCAGGGAACTATGGCTACACCTTC
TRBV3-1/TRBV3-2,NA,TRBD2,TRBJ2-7,CASSQTNSGRSSYEQYF,TGTGCCAGCAGCCAAACTAATAGCGGGAGGAGCTCCTACGAGCAGTACTTC
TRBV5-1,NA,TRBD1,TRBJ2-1,CASSPGQGSYSEQFF,TGCGCCAGCAGCCCAGGACAGGGGTCCTACAGTGAGCAGTTCTTC
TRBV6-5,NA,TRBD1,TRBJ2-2,CASSTRTGGGELFF,TGTGCCAGCAGTACCCGGACAGGGGGCGGGGAGCTGTTTTTT
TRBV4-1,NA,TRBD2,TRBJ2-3,CASSLRGLAGSRDTQYF,TGCGCCAGCAGCCTCCGTGGCCTAGCGGGGTCCCGAGATACGCAGTATTTT
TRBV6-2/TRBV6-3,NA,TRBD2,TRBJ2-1,CASSPWRGVSGEQFF,TGTGCCAGCAGCCCCTGGCGGGGGGTATCGGGGGAGCAGTTCTTC
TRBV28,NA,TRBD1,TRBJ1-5,CASRGPQGGSNQPQHF,TGTGCCAGCAGAGGACCTCAGGGGGGTAGCAATCAGCCCCAGCATTTT
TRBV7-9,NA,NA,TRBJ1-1,CASSLEGMNTEAFF,TGTGCCAGCAGCTTAGAGGGGATGAACACTGAAGCTTTCTTT
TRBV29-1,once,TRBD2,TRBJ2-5,CSVGSVPTSGYQETQYF,TGCAGCGTTGGTTCTGTTCCGACTAGCGGATATCAAGAGACCCAGTACTTC
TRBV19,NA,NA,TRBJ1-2,CAISSTANYGYTF,TGTGCCATCTCTTCTACAGCTAACTATGGCTACACCTTC
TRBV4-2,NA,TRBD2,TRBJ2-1,CASSRGTSPNEQFF,TGTGCCAGCAGCCGGGGGACTAGTCCCAATGAGCAGTTCTTC
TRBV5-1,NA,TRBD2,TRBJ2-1,CASSLLGTSGGNEQFF,TGCGCCAGCAGCTTGTTGGGGACTAGCGGAGGGAATGAGCAGTTCTTC
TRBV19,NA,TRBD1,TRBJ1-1,CASSALGQGLSTEAFF,TGTGCCAGTAGTGCACTCGGACAGGGGCTATCCACTGAAGCTTTCTTT
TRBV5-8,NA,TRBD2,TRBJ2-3,CASSAGTSGRTTDTQYF,TGTGCCAGCAGCGCGGGAACTAGCGGGAGGACCACAGATACGCAGTATTTT
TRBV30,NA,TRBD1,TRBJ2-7,CAWSAGQGAREQYF,TGTGCCTGGAGTGCTGGACAGGGGGCGAGGGAGCAGTACTTC
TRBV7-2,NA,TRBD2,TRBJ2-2,CASSSGPGLVATGELFF,TGTGCCAGCAGCTCTGGTCCGGGACTAGTGGCCACCGGGGAGCTGTTTTTT
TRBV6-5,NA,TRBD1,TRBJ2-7,CASNRDRGDEQYF,TGTGCCAGCAACCGGGACAGGGGCGACGAGCAGTACTTC
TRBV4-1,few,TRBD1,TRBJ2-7,CASSQAGTGSPYEQYF,TGCGCCAGCAGCCAAGCCGGGACAGGTTCCCCCTACGAGCAGTACTTC
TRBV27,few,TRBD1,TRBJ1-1,CASKETGYLNTEAFF,TGTGCCAGCAAAGAGACAGGGTACCTGAACACTGAAGCTTTCTTT
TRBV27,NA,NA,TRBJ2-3,CASSFSGIFSDTQYF,TGTGCCAGCAGTTTTAGCGGAATCTTCTCCGATACGCAGTATTTT
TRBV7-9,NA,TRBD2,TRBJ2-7,CASSPLAGVHSYEQYF,TGTGCCAGCAGCCCCTTAGCGGGAGTCCACTCCTACGAGCAGTACTTC
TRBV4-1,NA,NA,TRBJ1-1,CASSQDRSGGTEAFF,TGCGCCAGCAGCCAAGATCGTTCGGGGGGCACTGAAGCTTTCTTT
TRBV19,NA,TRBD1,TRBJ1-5,CASIPGRGDAWQPQHF,TGTGCCAGTATCCCGGGCAGGGGGGATGCGTGGCAGCCCCAGCATTTT
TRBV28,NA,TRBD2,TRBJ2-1,CASSSPVAGEFF,TGTGCCAGCAGTTCCCCGGTAGCGGGAGAGTTCTTC
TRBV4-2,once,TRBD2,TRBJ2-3,CASSQSSGRPHTDTQYF,TGTGCCAGCAGCCAATCTAGCGGGAGGCCCCACACAGATACGCAGTATTTT
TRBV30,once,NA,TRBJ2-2,CAWSVQVGLTGELFF,TGTGCCTGGAGTGTACAAGTGGGGCTTACCGGGGAGCTGTTTTTT
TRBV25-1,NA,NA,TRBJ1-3,CASSGTGGNTIYF,TGTGCCAGCAGTGGGACTGGAGGAAACACCATATATTTT
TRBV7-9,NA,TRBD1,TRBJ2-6,CASSSTGTGPNVLTF,TGTGCCAGCAGCTCCACCGGGACAGGGCCCAACGTCCTGACTTTC
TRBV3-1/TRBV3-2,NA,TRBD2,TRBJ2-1,CASSQGTSGRNEQFF,TGTGCCAGCAGCCAAGGGACTAGCGGGAGGAATGAGCAGTTCTTC
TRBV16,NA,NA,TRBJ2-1,CASSAPGTEQFF,TGTGCCAGCAGCGCCCCCGGTACTGAGCAGTTCTTC
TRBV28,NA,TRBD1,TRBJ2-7,CASRDPGTGSYEQYF,TGTGCCAGCAGAGACCCTGGGACAGGCTCCTACGAGCAGTACTTC
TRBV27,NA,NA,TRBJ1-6,CATKPGAPHRSYNSPLHF,TGTGCCACGAAGCCTGGGGCACCTCATCGCTCCTATAATTCACCCCTCCACTTT
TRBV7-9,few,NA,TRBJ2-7,CASSLSGLGYEQYF,TGTGCCAGCAGCTTATCGGGACTTGGCTACGAGCAGTACTTC
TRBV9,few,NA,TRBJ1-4,CASSAGRAVGEKLFF,TGTGCCAGCAGTGCAGGCAGGGCGGTAGGAGAAAAACTGTTTTTT
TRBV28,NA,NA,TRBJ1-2,CASRGTNYGYTF,TGTGCCAGCAGGGGGACAAACTATGGCTACACCTTC
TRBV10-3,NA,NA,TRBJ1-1,CAPGRETEAFF,TGTGCCCCCGGCCGGGAAACTGAAGCTTTCTTT
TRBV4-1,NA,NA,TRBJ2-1,CASSQGGVPYNEQFF,TGCGCCAGCAGTCAAGGGGGGGTCCCCTACAATGAGCAGTTCTTC
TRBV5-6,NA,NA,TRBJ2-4,CASSLGRQLNIQYF,TGTGCCAGCAGCTTGGGGCGACAGTTAAACATTCAGTACTTC
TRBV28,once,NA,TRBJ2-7,CASSLIGGGYSYEQYF,TGTGCCAGCAGTCTTATTGGGGGAGGTTATTCCTACGAGCAGTACTTC